The 19 T cell receptor beta chains below were found in one sample sequenced in a study of regulatory T cells in long-lasting Graves disease. Researchers made TCR beta libraries by using iRepertoire HTBI primers and running Arm-PCR on CDR3 regions. TCRdb redid the calling of the multiplex PCR reads with MiXCR, one entry per CDR3 protein. The top ten hold 30% of the sample, which has roughly 350,000 distinct CDR3 sequences, 16% seen once. Time point noted: newly diagnosed GD, antithyroid drugs for less than 3 months. Researchers made the TCR library from RNA that was extracted from PBMCs. These same records also appear under a second study, on T cells in Graves' hyperthyroidism and ophthalmopathy.

Sequenced material: peripheral blood mononuclear cells (PBMCs), taken at new diagnosis, from a patient treated with antithyroid drugs. These receptors originate from a man aged 40-50 years with Graves disease.

The sample holds a few counts of this clonotype. Since a much larger clone is just one base distant, this may be a read error. The rearrangement uses TRBV5-1 and TRBJ2-3; 13 bases fit TRBD2. CDR1 and CDR2 from the germline V gene are SGHRS and YFSETQ. The CDR3 extends over 15 amino acids. Here the CDR3 DNA reads TGTGCCAGCACCACTAGCGGGGGGGCTAAAGATACGCAGTATTTT. Translating it yields CASTTSGGAKDTQYF.

In the case of this clonotype: A read error may explain this, as a much larger clone is one base away. The rearrangement links TRBV27 to TRBJ2-1; no clear D. Deletions cut 4 bases from V and 10 bases from J, with 14 bases between. Germline assignment: CDR1 MNHEY and CDR2 SMNVEV (reference sequence). The CDR3 covers 13 residues. CDR3 residues: CASSSYPSYEQFF. The CDR3, as DNA: TGTGCCAGCAGTTCCTATCCTTCCTACGAGCAGTTCTTC.

The rearrangement links TRBV7-3 to TRBJ1-6; no definite D call. The V gene lost 4 bases and the J gene lost 8 bases, with 9 bases spanning the gap. Germline V lookup: CDR1 SGHTA, CDR2 FQGTGA. The CDR3 extends over 13 amino acids. CDR3 amino acids: CASSSSAHSPLHF. The CDR3 nucleotides read TGTGCCAGCAGCTCCTCGGCCCATTCACCCCTCCACTTT.

At least ten counts were recorded for this clonotype. The chain has TRBV28 and TRBJ1-6; D is perhaps TRBD1 (5 bases). CDR3 length: 15 residues. V was pared by 5 bases and J by 8 bases, with 16 bases between. Germline loops: CDR1 MDHEN, CDR2 SYDVKM. The CDR3 DNA is TGTGCCAGCAGTACCCTTAAGATAGGGGATTCACCCCTCCACTTT. Protein product: CASSTLKIGDSPLHF.

This clonotype was detected a few times. The J gene is TRBJ2-3, the V gene TRBV18; 10 bases are a match to TRBD1. CDR1 is KGHSH and CDR2 is LQKENI in the germline V gene. The CDR3 spans 15 residues. The trim removed 3 bases at V and 3 bases at J, leaving 3 bases unmatched. The CDR3 sequence is CASSPPGQGTDTQYF. Written as DNA, the CDR3 is TGTGCCAGCTCACCCCCGGGACAGGGGACAGATACGCAGTATTTT.

This clonotype was observed at least ten times. This chain joins TRBV5-1 and TRBJ2-2, with 7 bases identical to TRBD2. CDR3 length: 14 residues. V lost 7 bases to trimming and J lost 5 bases; unmatched junction nucleotides: 8. Germline V lookup: CDR1 SGHRS, CDR2 YFSETQ. CDR3 in DNA: TGCGCCAGCTACCGGGGGGAAAGGACCGGGGAGCTGTTTTTT. Translating gives CASYRGERTGELFF.

This clonotype was detected many times. CDR3 DNA sequence: TGCAGTGCTAGAGCGGAAGGGTTTAGAACTTTCTTT. Protein sequence: CSARAEGFRTFF. The chain has TRBV20-1 and TRBJ1-1; no clear D. The CDR3 is made up of 12 amino acids. V lost 1 base, J lost 12 bases, and 15 bases lay in between. Germline lookup yields CDR1 DFQATT and CDR2 SNEGSKA (reference sequence).

This clonotype was seen ten or more times. The chain couples TRBV5-4 to TRBJ2-2; D unclear. The V and J ends lost 0 bases and 8 bases respectively, with 14 bases between them. The CDR3 has 15 amino acids. Germline V lookup: CDR1 SGHNT, CDR2 YYREEE (reference sequence). The CDR3 protein is CASSLVQDPGGELFF. The CDR3 DNA is TGTGCCAGCAGCTTGGTCCAGGACCCCGGGGGGGAGCTGTTTTTT.

This clonotype was observed a few times. J is TRBJ2-1 and V is TRBV19; maybe TRBD1 (6 bases). The germline V gene has CDR1 LNHDA and CDR2 SQIVND (reference sequence). This CDR3 is built from 17 residues. V lost 1 base and J lost 1, with 14 bases in between. CDR3 sequence: CASSIGPATGSYNEQFF. For the CDR3, the DNA is TGTGCCAGTAGTATAGGGCCCGCGACAGGATCCTACAATGAGCAGTTCTTC.

This clonotype was picked up many times. The chain carries TRBV5-1 and TRBJ1-1, with D unclear. V was cut by 0 bases and J by 7 bases, with 10 bases left in between. Per the germline V gene, CDR1 is SGHRS and CDR2 is YFSETQ. This CDR3 is 13 amino acids long. The chain's CDR3 is CASSLDPPFEAFF. The CDR3 coding sequence is TGCGCCAGCAGCTTGGACCCACCCTTTGAAGCTTTCTTT. Based on the CDR3 plus reference TRBV5-1 and TRBJ1-1, the full variable domain is KAGVTQTPRYLIKTRGQQVTLSCSPISGHRSVSWYQQTPGQGLQFLFEYFSETQRNKGNFPGRFSGRQFSNSRSEMNVSTLELGDSALYLCASSLDPPFEAFFGQGTRLTVV.

This clonotype came up many times. This chain connects TRBV7-2 to TRBJ2-7; 7 positions match TRBD1. The CDR3 totals 15 residues. Per germline, CDR1 SGHTA and CDR2 FQGNSA. Trimming cost V 5 bases and J 4 bases; bases outside gene matches: 11. CDR3 sequence reads: CASSRPAGGPYEQYF. The DNA for the CDR3 is TGTGCCAGCAGCAGACCGGCAGGGGGACCATACGAGCAGTACTTC. Variable domain in full (rest from reference TRBV7-2 and TRBJ2-7): GAGVSQSPSNKVTEKGKDVELRCDPISGHTALYWYRQSLGQGLEFLIYFQGNSAPDKSGLPSDRFSAERTGGSVSTLTIQRTQQEDSAVYLCASSRPAGGPYEQYFGPGTRLTVT.

This clonotype was counted at least ten times. The chain uses TRBV11-3 and TRBJ2-7; 8 nucleotides line up with TRBD2. CDR1 SGHNT and CDR2 YENEEA come from the germline V gene. V was pared by 5 bases and J by 3 bases, with 6 bases of the junction left unmatched. The length of the CDR3 is 14 residues. The CDR3 bases are TGTGCCAGCAGCCCGGGAGGGACCGTCTACGAGCAGTACTTC. This sequence encodes CASSPGGTVYEQYF.

This clonotype was recorded a few times. This sequence joins TRBV24-1 and TRBJ2-1, with TRBD2 identical over 10 bases. There are 16 residues in the CDR3. Trimming removed 3 bases from V and 7 bases from J; junction bases left unmatched: 8. Germline V gene data show CDR1 as KGHDR and CDR2 as SFDVKD. The CDR3 coding sequence is TGTGCCACCAGTGATCGAAGCGGGGGGGCTGAAAATGAGCAGTTCTTC. It translates to CATSDRSGGAENEQFF.

This chain links TRBV15 with TRBJ1-3; 7 nucleotides agree with TRBD1. CDR3 length: 17 residues. Germline lookup yields CDR1 LNHNV and CDR2 YYDKDF (reference sequence). The trim removed 1 base at V and 3 bases at J, leaving 9 bases unmatched. The CDR3 loop is CATSRGLKRGHGNTIYF. CDR3 nucleotides: TGTGCCACCAGCAGAGGACTTAAAAGGGGGCATGGAAACACCATATATTTT.

This clonotype was seen at least ten times. The J gene is TRBJ1-5, the V gene TRBV20-1, with 9 bases lining up with TRBD1. This CDR3 spans 15 amino acids. Germline V gene sequence: CDR1 DFQATT, CDR2 SNEGSKA (reference sequence). The junction had 9 bases not matched to a gene; V was cut back by 2 bases and J by 7 bases. CDR3: CSARLTGGFLQPQHF. CDR3 in DNA: TGCAGTGCTAGACTCACAGGGGGCTTCTTGCAGCCCCAGCATTTT.

This clonotype was seen more than once but under ten times. The CDR3 loop reads CASSVIGRLADTQYF. The CDR3 nucleotides read TGTGCCAGCAGCGTAATAGGGAGACTCGCAGATACGCAGTATTTT. The chain couples TRBV9 to TRBJ2-3, with TRBD2 as a possible D gene (5 bases). Per the germline V gene, CDR1 is SGDLS and CDR2 is YYNGEE. V dropped 1 base and J dropped 4 bases, with 13 bases sitting between them. The CDR3 covers 15 residues.

This clonotype was counted between two and nine times. The V and J genes are TRBV20-1 and TRBJ2-5; 12 bases map to TRBD1. The germline V gene encodes CDR1 DFQATT and CDR2 SNEGSKA (reference sequence). Trimming removed 0 bases from V and 3 bases from J; junction bases left unmatched: 5. This CDR3 has 16 amino acids. CDR3 sequence: CSARDGDRGPEETQYF. CDR3 sequence (DNA): TGCAGTGCTAGAGACGGGGACAGGGGGCCTGAAGAGACCCAGTACTTC.

The chain links TRBV6-2 or TRBV6-3 to TRBJ1-2; TRBD1 is a possible D gene (5 bases). The CDR3 has 11 amino acids. The germline V gene encodes CDR1 MNHEY and CDR2 SVGEGT. Trimming cost V 5 bases and J 11 bases, with 12 bases left between them. The CDR3 sequence: CASSHGTVYTF. The CDR3 coding sequence is TGTGCCAGCAGTCACGGGACGGTGTACACCTTC.

This clonotype turned up a few times. The rearrangement uses TRBV25-1 and TRBJ2-1; 8 positions match TRBD2. Germline V lookup: CDR1 MGHDK, CDR2 SYGVNS. The CDR3 length is 14 residues. V trimming: 6 bases; J trimming: 2 bases; junction bases outside the gene matches: 3. In nucleotides, the CDR3 is TGTGCCAGCAGGAAGCGGGGGCCCTACAATGAGCAGTTCTTC. Translated, it gives CASRKRGPYNEQFF.